These T cell receptor beta chains were read from a single sample in a study of identical twins. One entry per CDR3 protein results from TCRdb running MiXCR on the 5' RACE reads. This repertoire shows hundreds of thousands of distinct CDR3 sequences, 18% found once; its top ten account for less than 15%. This sample was shared with a second study, whose subject was T cells expressing NK-cell markers.

Sequencing was performed on PBMCs. These receptors originate from a young woman in good health. Each CDR3 is given with its conserved first and last residue. The order of the fields is J gene, D gene, V gene, clone size, CDR3 DNA, CDR3 protein. D genes are given only for firm matches. Not all rows give a size; the values are once, few, many and, for expanded clones, a class.

J gene: TRBJ2-4
D gene: NA
V gene: TRBV6-1
clone size: NA
CDR3 DNA: TGTGCCAGCAATATCTGTGAGCGGTCCAACATTCAGTACTTC
CDR3 protein: CASNICERSNIQYF

J gene: TRBJ2-1
D gene: NA
V gene: TRBV18
clone size: NA
CDR3 DNA: TGTGCCAGCTCACCGGTTGGGGGAATATACAATGAGCAGTTCTTC
CDR3 protein: CASSPVGGIYNEQFF

J gene: TRBJ1-1
D gene: NA
V gene: TRBV5-1
clone size: NA
CDR3 DNA: TGCGCCAGCAGCGCTCGACAGGACACTGAAGCTTTCTTT
CDR3 protein: CASSARQDTEAFF

J gene: TRBJ2-1
D gene: TRBD2
V gene: TRBV3-1
clone size: NA
CDR3 DNA: TGTGCCAGCAGCCAAGAGGGACTAGCGGGAGGCTCCTACAATGAGCAGTTCTTC
CDR3 protein: CASSQEGLAGGSYNEQFF

J gene: TRBJ2-1
D gene: NA
V gene: TRBV20-1
clone size: NA
CDR3 DNA: TGCAGTGCTACCCTCCCGGGAGGGGGCTATGAGCAGTTCTTC
CDR3 protein: CSATLPGGGYEQFF

J gene: TRBJ2-1
D gene: TRBD1
V gene: TRBV5-1
clone size: once
CDR3 DNA: TGCGCCAGCAGCGCGGACCGACAGGGGTTCGGATCTATTGAGCAGTTCTTC
CDR3 protein: CASSADRQGFGSIEQFF

J gene: TRBJ2-7
D gene: TRBD1
V gene: TRBV29-1
clone size: NA
CDR3 DNA: TGCAGCGTACCCGGACAGGGCTGGGAGCAGTACTTC
CDR3 protein: CSVPGQGWEQYF

J gene: TRBJ2-1
D gene: NA
V gene: TRBV5-1
clone size: NA
CDR3 DNA: TGCGCCAGCGGGCCGGGGGCGACCGCCTACAATGAGCAGTTCTTC
CDR3 protein: CASGPGATAYNEQFF

J gene: TRBJ2-1
D gene: NA
V gene: TRBV6-5
clone size: few
CDR3 DNA: TGTGCCAGCAGTTACCAGCGGCCCTACAATGAGCAGTTCTTC
CDR3 protein: CASSYQRPYNEQFF

J gene: TRBJ2-7
D gene: NA
V gene: TRBV18
clone size: few
CDR3 DNA: TGTGCCAGCTCACCCGCCGGGCCTAACGCCTACGAGCAGTACTTC
CDR3 protein: CASSPAGPNAYEQYF

J gene: TRBJ2-3
D gene: NA
V gene: TRBV29-1
clone size: NA
CDR3 DNA: TGCAGCGTGACATCGGGACACCTTATCACAGATACGCAGTATTTT
CDR3 protein: CSVTSGHLITDTQYF

J gene: TRBJ2-7
D gene: NA
V gene: TRBV7-2
clone size: few
CDR3 DNA: TGTGCCAGCAGCTTTCGGGAGAGCTCCTACGAGCAGTACTTC
CDR3 protein: CASSFRESSYEQYF

J gene: TRBJ2-7
D gene: TRBD2
V gene: TRBV10-3
clone size: few
CDR3 DNA: TGTGCCAGGTATAGCGGGACTACACCAATCTACGAGCAGTACTTC
CDR3 protein: CARYSGTTPIYEQYF

J gene: TRBJ2-3
D gene: NA
V gene: TRBV12-3/TRBV12-4
clone size: few
CDR3 DNA: TGTGCCAGCAGTTCATTGGGTCCAGATACGCAGTATTTT
CDR3 protein: CASSSLGPDTQYF

J gene: TRBJ2-7
D gene: NA
V gene: TRBV15
clone size: NA
CDR3 DNA: TGTGCCACCAGCAGAGGACAGGGAGGCGAGCAGTACTTC
CDR3 protein: CATSRGQGGEQYF

J gene: TRBJ1-6
D gene: TRBD1
V gene: TRBV7-2
clone size: few
CDR3 DNA: TGTGCCAGCAGAAGCGGACAGGCCCACAATTCACCCCTCCACTTT
CDR3 protein: CASRSGQAHNSPLHF

J gene: TRBJ2-2
D gene: NA
V gene: TRBV20-1
clone size: few
CDR3 DNA: TGCAGTGCTAGAGACCCTCCTACCGGGGAGCTGTTTTTT
CDR3 protein: CSARDPPTGELFF

J gene: TRBJ2-7
D gene: TRBD2
V gene: TRBV2
clone size: NA
CDR3 DNA: TGTGCCAGCCTTCCCGGGACTAGCGGGGGGAACGAGCAGTACTTC
CDR3 protein: CASLPGTSGGNEQYF

J gene: TRBJ2-1
D gene: TRBD2
V gene: TRBV7-9
clone size: NA
CDR3 DNA: TGTGCCAGCAGCGTTAGCGGGGGCTACAATGAGCAGTTCTTC
CDR3 protein: CASSVSGGYNEQFF

J gene: TRBJ2-2
D gene: NA
V gene: TRBV28
clone size: few
CDR3 DNA: TGTGCCAGCTGTCGGTACACCGGGGAGCTGTTTTTT
CDR3 protein: CASCRYTGELFF

J gene: TRBJ2-6
D gene: NA
V gene: TRBV11-1
clone size: few
CDR3 DNA: TGTGCCAGCAGCAACATTAAGGCAGCACGCTCTGGGGCCAACGTCCTGACTTTC
CDR3 protein: CASSNIKAARSGANVLTF

J gene: TRBJ1-5
D gene: TRBD1
V gene: TRBV5-1
clone size: NA
CDR3 DNA: TGCGCCAGCAGCTTGGGGACAGGAGATATCAATCAGCCCCAGCATTTT
CDR3 protein: CASSLGTGDINQPQHF

J gene: TRBJ2-1
D gene: NA
V gene: TRBV20-1
clone size: NA
CDR3 DNA: TGCAGTGCGAGTCGATTAGGAGGCGTCCCCTCCTACAATGAGCAGTTCTTC
CDR3 protein: CSASRLGGVPSYNEQFF

J gene: TRBJ2-5
D gene: NA
V gene: TRBV18
clone size: NA
CDR3 DNA: TGTGCCAGCTCACCATCTCAGGGATCATATCACGAGACCCAGTACTTC
CDR3 protein: CASSPSQGSYHETQYF

J gene: TRBJ2-4
D gene: NA
V gene: TRBV7-9
clone size: few
CDR3 DNA: TGTGCCAGCAGCCCAACTATCGGACAGATTCAGTACTTC
CDR3 protein: CASSPTIGQIQYF

J gene: TRBJ2-3
D gene: TRBD2
V gene: TRBV7-2
clone size: many
CDR3 DNA: TGTGCCAGCAGCTCCCGACCCCTAGCGGGAGGTGCCGATACGCAGTATTTT
CDR3 protein: CASSSRPLAGGADTQYF

J gene: TRBJ2-1
D gene: NA
V gene: TRBV12-3/TRBV12-4
clone size: NA
CDR3 DNA: TGTGCCAGGAGCTACCCGGGAAAAGGGGGCAATGAGCAGTTCTTC
CDR3 protein: CARSYPGKGGNEQFF

J gene: TRBJ2-1
D gene: TRBD2
V gene: TRBV20-1
clone size: NA
CDR3 DNA: TGCAGTGCTGCCGGGACTAGCGGGAGGTCCGATGAGCAGTTCTTC
CDR3 protein: CSAAGTSGRSDEQFF

J gene: TRBJ2-1
D gene: NA
V gene: TRBV7-6
clone size: few
CDR3 DNA: TGTGCCAGCAGCTTTGCGGACAGTCAGTACAATGAGCAGTTCTTC
CDR3 protein: CASSFADSQYNEQFF

J gene: TRBJ2-3
D gene: NA
V gene: TRBV5-1
clone size: NA
CDR3 DNA: TGCGCCAGCAGCTTGGCCCAGGGCCGTAGCACAGATACGCAGTATTTT
CDR3 protein: CASSLAQGRSTDTQYF

J gene: TRBJ2-5
D gene: TRBD1
V gene: TRBV5-1
clone size: NA
CDR3 DNA: TGCGCCAGCAGCCCGGGACAGGGGGATCAAGAGACCCAGTACTTC
CDR3 protein: CASSPGQGDQETQYF